The sequence of this T cell receptor (beta chain) was determined in a study of T cell responses to AZD1222 COVID-19 vaccine. Assay used: immunoSEQ multiplex PCR; TCRdb lists only in-frame clones, some missing. Of roughly 120,000 clones listed, about 90% are singletons. V was cut by 0 bases and J by 1 base, with 12 bases left in between. The germline gives CDR1 LGHNA, CDR2 YNFKEQ. This CDR3 spans 16 amino acids. Sequences were derived from peripheral blood, sampled on day 0 of AZD1222 vaccination. The clonotype originates from an adult in good health. This sequence joins TRBV4-2 and TRBJ1-1; D remains unclear. CDR3 amino acids: CASSQDSGQENTEAFF. The CDR3 DNA sequence: TGTGCCAGCAGCCAAGATAGCGGCCAGGAGAACACTGAAGCTTTCTTT.